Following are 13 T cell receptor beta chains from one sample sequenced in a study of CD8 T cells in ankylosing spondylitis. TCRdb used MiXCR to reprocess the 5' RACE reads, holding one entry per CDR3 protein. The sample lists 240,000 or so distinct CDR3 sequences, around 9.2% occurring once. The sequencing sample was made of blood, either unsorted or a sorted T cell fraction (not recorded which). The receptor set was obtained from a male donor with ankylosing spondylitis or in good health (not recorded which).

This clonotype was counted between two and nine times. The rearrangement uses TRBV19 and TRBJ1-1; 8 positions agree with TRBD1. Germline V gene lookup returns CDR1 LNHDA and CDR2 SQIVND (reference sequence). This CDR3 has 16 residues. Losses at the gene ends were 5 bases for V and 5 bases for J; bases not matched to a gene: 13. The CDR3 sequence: CASSLRFRTGRTEAFF. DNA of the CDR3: TGTGCCAGTAGTTTACGATTCAGGACAGGGAGGACTGAAGCTTTCTTT.

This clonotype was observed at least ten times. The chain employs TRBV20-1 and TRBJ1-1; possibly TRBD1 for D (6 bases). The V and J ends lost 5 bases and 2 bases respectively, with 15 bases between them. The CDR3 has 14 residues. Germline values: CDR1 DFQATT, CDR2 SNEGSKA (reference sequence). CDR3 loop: CSASQGGGNTEAFF. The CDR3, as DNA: TGCAGTGCTTCCCAAGGGGGGGGCAACACTGAAGCTTTCTTT.

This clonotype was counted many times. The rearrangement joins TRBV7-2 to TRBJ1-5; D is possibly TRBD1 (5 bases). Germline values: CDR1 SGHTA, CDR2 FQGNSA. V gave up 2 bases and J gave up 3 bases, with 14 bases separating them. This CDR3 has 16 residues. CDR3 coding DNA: TGTGCCAGCAGCTTACGGGGCCTCACAAACAATCAGCCCCAGCATTTT. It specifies CASSLRGLTNNQPQHF.

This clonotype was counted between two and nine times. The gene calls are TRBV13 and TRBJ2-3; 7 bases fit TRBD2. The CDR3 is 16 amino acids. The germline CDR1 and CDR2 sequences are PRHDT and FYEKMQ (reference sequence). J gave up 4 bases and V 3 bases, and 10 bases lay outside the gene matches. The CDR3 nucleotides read TGTGCCAGCAGCTTTCGACTAGCAGAGGGCCCAGATACGCAGTATTTT. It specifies CASSFRLAEGPDTQYF.

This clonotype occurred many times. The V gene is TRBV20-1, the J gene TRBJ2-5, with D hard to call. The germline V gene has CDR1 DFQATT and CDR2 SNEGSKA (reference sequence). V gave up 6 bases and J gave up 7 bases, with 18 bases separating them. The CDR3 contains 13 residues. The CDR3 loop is CSALRRQVGTQYF. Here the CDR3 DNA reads TGCAGTGCCCTAAGGCGTCAGGTGGGGACCCAGTACTTC.

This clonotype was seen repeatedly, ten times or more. The chain's CDR3 is CASSPRGSSYNEQFF. The CDR3, as DNA: TGCGCCAGCAGTCCTCGGGGGAGCTCCTACAATGAGCAGTTCTTC. The rearrangement links TRBV5-1 to TRBJ2-1, with D possibly matching TRBD2 (6 bases). The CDR3 extends over 15 amino acids. CDR1 is SGHRS and CDR2 is YFSETQ in the germline V gene. V lost 5 bases and J 0 bases, leaving 12 bases between the germline ends. The full variable domain, its missing parts supplied by reference TRBV5-1 and TRBJ2-1, is KAGVTQTPRYLIKTRGQQVTLSCSPISGHRSVSWYQQTPGQGLQFLFEYFSETQRNKGNFPGRFSGRQFSNSRSEMNVSTLELGDSALYLCASSPRGSSYNEQFFGPGTRLTVL.

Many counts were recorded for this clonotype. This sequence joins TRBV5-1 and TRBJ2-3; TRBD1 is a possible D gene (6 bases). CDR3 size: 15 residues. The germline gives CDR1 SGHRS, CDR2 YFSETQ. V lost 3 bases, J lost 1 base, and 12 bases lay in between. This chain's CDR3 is CASSSQGWGTDTQYF. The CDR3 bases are TGCGCCAGCAGCTCACAGGGATGGGGCACAGATACGCAGTATTTT. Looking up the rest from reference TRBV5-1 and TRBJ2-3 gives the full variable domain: KAGVTQTPRYLIKTRGQQVTLSCSPISGHRSVSWYQQTPGQGLQFLFEYFSETQRNKGNFPGRFSGRQFSNSRSEMNVSTLELGDSALYLCASSSQGWGTDTQYFGPGTRLTVL.

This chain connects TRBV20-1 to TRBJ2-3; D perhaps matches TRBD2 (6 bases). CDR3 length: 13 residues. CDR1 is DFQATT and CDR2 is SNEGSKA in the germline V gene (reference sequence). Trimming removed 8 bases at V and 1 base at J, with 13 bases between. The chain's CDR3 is CSSQTGGTDTQYF. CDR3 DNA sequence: TGCAGTTCTCAGACGGGAGGCACAGATACGCAGTATTTT.

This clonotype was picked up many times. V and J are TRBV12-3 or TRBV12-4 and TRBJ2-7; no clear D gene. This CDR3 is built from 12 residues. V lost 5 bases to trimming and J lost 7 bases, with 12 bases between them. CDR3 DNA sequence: TGTGCCAGCAGTCCTGTTCCTGGGGAGCAGTACTTC. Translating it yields CASSPVPGEQYF.

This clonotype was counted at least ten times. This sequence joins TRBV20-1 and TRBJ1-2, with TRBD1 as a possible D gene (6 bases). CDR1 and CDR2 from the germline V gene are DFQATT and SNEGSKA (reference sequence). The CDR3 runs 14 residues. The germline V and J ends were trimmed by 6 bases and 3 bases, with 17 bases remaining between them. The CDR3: CSATTGARDYGYTF. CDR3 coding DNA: TGCAGTGCGACAACGGGGGCGCGTGACTATGGCTACACCTTC.

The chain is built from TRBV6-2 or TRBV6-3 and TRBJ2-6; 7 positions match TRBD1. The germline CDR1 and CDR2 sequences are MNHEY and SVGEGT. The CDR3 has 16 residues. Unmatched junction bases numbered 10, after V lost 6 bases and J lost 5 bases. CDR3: CASSSRGGLWANVLTF. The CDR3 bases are TGTGCCAGCAGCTCCCGAGGGGGCCTTTGGGCCAACGTCCTGACTTTC.

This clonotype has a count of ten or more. The CDR3 bases are TGCAGTGCTAGAGGGGCCGGGACTCCAAACACCGGGGAGCTGTTTTTT. It translates to CSARGAGTPNTGELFF. The chain uses TRBV20-1 and TRBJ2-2; perhaps TRBD2 as D (6 bases). The CDR3 consists of 16 residues. Germline V CDR1 and CDR2: DFQATT, SNEGSKA (reference sequence). Trimming took off 1 base at V and 2 bases at J, with 14 bases between the two ends.

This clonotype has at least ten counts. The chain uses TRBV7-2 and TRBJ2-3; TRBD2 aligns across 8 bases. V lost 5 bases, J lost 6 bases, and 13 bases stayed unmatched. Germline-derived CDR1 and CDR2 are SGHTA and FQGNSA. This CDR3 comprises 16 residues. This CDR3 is CASSQNGRGSGDTQYF. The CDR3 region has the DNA TGTGCCAGCAGCCAAAACGGGAGGGGGAGTGGGGATACGCAGTATTTT.